The present entry profiles one TCR beta chain with its context. Its antigen remains unidentified. This may be a read error, as it is one base from a much larger clone. This specimen belongs to a study of breast tumors, draining lymph nodes, adjacent tissues. MiXCR was run by TCRdb on the multiplex PCR reads, yielding one entry per CDR3 protein. The table shows more than 50,000 distinct CDR3 sequences, with 57% occurring only once. Study findings and constraints: Luminal-like breast cancer showed significantly greater tumor-nontumor repertoire similarity than basal-like breast cancer did.

The CDR3 loop spans 11 amino acids. The TCR comes from a female donor with breast cancer. Some clones in this sample may be carry-over from other donors' samples. The chain employs TRBV12-3 or TRBV12-4 and TRBJ2-4; possibly TRBD1 for D (5 bases). Sequencing was carried out using breast tumor tissue. The CDR3, as DNA: TGTGCCAGCAGTTTAGAGGACATTCAGTCCTTC. Translated: CASSLEDIQSF.